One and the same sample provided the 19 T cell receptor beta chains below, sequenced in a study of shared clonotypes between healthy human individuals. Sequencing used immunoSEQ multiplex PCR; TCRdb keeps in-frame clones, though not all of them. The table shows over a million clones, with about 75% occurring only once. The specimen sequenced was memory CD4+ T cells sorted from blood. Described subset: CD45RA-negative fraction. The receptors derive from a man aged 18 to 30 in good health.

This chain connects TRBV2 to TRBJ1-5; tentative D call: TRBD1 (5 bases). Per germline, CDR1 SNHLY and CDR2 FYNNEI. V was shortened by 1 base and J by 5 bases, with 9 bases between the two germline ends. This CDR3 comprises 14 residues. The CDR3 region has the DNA TGTGCCAGCAGTGAAGTAGGCAGGGATCAGCCCCAGCATTTT. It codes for CASSEVGRDQPQHF.

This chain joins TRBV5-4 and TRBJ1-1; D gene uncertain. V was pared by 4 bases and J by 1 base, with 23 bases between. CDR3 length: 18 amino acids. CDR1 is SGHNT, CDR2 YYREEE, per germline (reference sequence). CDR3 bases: TGTGCCAGCAGCCCCGGTAGGGCATACCAAGACCAGAACACTGAAGCTTTCTTT. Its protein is CASSPGRAYQDQNTEAFF.

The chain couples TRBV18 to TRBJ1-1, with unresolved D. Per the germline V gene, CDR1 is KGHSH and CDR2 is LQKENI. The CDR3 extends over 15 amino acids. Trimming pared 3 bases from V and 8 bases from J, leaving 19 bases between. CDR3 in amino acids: CASSPQRTQAHEAFF. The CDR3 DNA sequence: TGTGCCAGCTCACCTCAAAGGACCCAGGCCCACGAAGCTTTCTTT.

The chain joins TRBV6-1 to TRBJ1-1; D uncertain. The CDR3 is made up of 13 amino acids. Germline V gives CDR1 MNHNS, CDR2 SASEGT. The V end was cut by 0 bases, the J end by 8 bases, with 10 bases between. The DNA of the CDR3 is TGTGCCAGCAGTGAAGCGCGAGTGTCCGAAGCTTTCTTT. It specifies CASSEARVSEAFF.

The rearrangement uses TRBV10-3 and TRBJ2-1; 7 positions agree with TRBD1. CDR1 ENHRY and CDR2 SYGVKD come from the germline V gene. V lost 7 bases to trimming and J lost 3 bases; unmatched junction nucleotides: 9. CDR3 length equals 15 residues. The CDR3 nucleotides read TGTGCCATCAACAGGGGCCAAAAAAACTACAATGAGCAGTTCTTC. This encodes CAINRGQKNYNEQFF.

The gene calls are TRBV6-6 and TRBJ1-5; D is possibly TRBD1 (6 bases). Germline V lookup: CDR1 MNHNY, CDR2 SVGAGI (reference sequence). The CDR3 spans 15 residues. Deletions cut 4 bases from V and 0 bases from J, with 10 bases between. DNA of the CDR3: TGTGCCAGCAGTTCCACAGGGTATAGCAATCAGCCCCAGCATTTT. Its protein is CASSSTGYSNQPQHF.

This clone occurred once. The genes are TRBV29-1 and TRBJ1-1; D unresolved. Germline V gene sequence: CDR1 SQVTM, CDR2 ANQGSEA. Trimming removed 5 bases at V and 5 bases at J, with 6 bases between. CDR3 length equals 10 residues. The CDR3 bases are TGCAGCGTTTCTCGTACTGAAGCTTTCTTT. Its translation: CSVSRTEAFF.

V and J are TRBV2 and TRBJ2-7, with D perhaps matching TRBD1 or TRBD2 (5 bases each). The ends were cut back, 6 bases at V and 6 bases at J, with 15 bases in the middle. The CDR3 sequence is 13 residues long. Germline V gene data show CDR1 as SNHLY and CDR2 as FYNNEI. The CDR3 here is CASRAWDLSEQYF. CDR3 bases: TGTGCCAGCAGGGCCTGGGACCTCAGCGAGCAGTACTTC.

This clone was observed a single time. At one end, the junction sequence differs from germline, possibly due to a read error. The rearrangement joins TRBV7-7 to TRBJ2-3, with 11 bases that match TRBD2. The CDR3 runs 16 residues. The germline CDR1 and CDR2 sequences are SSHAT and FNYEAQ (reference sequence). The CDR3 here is CASSLGVAGGPDTQYF. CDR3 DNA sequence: TGTGCTAGCAGCCTCGGCGTAGCGGGAGGGCCAGATACGCAGTATTTT.

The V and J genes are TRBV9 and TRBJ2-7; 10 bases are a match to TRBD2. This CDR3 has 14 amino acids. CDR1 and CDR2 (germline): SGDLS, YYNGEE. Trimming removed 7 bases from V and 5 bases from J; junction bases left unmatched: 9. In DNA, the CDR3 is TGTGCCAGCGGGTTGGTAGCGGGAGGCCACGAGCAGTACTTC. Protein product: CASGLVAGGHEQYF.

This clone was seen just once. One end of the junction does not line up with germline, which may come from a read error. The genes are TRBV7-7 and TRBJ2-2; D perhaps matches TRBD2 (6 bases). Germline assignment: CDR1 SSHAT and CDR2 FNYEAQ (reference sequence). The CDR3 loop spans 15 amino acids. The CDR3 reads CASSALASGTGELFF. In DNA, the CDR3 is TGTGCTAGCAGCGCACTAGCTTCGGGCACCGGGGAGCTGTTTTTT.

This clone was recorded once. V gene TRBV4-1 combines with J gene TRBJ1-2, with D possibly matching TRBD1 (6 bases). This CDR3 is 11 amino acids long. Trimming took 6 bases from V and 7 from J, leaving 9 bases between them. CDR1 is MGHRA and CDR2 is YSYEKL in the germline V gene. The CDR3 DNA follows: TGCGCCAGCAGTGACAGGCGTGGCTACACCTTC. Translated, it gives CASSDRRGYTF.

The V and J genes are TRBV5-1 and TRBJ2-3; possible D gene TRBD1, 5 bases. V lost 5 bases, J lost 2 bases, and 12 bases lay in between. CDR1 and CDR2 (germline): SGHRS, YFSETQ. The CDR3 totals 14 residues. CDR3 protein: CASSLWGLTDTQYF. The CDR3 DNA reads TGCGCCAGCAGTTTGTGGGGCCTCACAGATACGCAGTATTTT.

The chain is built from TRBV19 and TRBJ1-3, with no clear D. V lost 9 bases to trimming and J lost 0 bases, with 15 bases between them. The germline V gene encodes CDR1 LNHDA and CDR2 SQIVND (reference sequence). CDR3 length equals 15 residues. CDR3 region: CASLPPGISGNTIYF. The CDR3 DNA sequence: TGTGCCAGCCTGCCCCCGGGGATCTCTGGAAACACCATATATTTT.

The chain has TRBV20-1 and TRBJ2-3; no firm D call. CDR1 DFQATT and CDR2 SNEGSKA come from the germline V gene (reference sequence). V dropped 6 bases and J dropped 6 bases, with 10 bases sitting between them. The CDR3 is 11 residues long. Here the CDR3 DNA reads TGCAGTGCCCTCCCCAGGGATACGCAGTATTTT. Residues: CSALPRDTQYF.

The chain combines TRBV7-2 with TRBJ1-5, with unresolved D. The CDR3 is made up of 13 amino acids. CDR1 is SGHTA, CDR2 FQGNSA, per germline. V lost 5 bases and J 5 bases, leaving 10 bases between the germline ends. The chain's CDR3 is CASSQLTHQPQHF. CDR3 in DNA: TGTGCCAGCAGCCAATTGACGCATCAGCCCCAGCATTTT.

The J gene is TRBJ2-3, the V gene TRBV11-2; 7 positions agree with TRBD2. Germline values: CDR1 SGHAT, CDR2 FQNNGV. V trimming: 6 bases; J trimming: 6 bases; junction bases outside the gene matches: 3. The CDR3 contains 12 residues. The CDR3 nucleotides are TGTGCCAGCAGGGTGGGGGGGGATACGCAGTATTTT. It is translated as CASRVGGDTQYF.

The CDR3 loop is CASSLKGGVWFF. CDR3 coding DNA: TGTGCCAGCAGCTTAAAAGGGGGTGTATGGTTCTTC. The chain links TRBV7-9 to TRBJ2-1; D might be TRBD1 (6 bases). CDR1 and CDR2 from the germline V gene are SEHNR and FQNEAQ (reference sequence). The CDR3 is 12 residues long. V lost 2 bases and J lost 15, with 14 bases in between.

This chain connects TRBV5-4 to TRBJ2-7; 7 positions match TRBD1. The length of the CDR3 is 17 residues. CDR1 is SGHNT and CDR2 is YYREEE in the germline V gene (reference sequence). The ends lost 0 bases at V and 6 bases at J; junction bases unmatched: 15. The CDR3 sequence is CASSLGAGGSHFGEQYF. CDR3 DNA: TGTGCCAGCAGCTTGGGTGCAGGGGGAAGCCATTTCGGCGAGCAGTACTTC.